This record looks at one TCR beta chain sequence and its context. Its cognate antigen is unknown. Trimming took 0 bases from V and 2 from J, leaving 18 bases between them. The CDR3 spans 18 residues. The germline V gene encodes CDR1 SGHRS and CDR2 YFSETQ. This specimen belongs to a study of blood T cells in healthy people across ages. About the research overall: About one barcoded TCR beta cDNA was captured per two T cells.

A J-beta primer mix and a sample-barcoded 5' primer were used in a second PCR of about 7 to 11 cycles. MiXCR, run by TCRdb on the 5' RACE reads, gives a single entry per CDR3 protein. Seen here are about 1.8 million distinct CDR3 sequences, roughly 49% observed once, and the top ten hold more than 2%. Study results and caveats: Strong correlation existed between TCR beta diversity and naive T cell percentage.

The chain is built from TRBV5-1 and TRBJ2-4; D is unresolved. The clonotype comes from a woman between 40 and 50 years old in good health. The sample was blood. The CDR3 bases are TGCGCCAGCAGCTTGGAGGGTCTGGCAGGCTTGTCCAAAAACATTCAGTACTTC. Its protein product is CASSLEGLAGLSKNIQYF.